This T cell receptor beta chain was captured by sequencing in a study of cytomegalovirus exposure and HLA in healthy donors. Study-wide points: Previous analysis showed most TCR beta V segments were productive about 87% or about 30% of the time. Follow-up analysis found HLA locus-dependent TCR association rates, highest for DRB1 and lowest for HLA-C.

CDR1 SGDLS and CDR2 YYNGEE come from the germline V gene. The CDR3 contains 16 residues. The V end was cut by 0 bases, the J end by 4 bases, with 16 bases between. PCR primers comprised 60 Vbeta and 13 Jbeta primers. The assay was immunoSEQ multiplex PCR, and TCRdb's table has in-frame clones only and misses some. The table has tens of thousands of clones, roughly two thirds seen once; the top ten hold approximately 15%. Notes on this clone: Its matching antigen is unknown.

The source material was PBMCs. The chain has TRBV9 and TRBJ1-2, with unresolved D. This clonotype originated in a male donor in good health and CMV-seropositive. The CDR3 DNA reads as TGTGCCAGCAGCGTAGATCCGGTTCCGAATGGCTATGGCTACACCTTC. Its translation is CASSVDPVPNGYGYTF.